One TCR beta chain is described in this entry. Antigen specificity is unknown. Sequenced by immunoSEQ multiplex PCR; TCRdb stores in-frame clones only, minus some. This table holds approximately 4,100 clones, 70% to 90% found once. This specimen belongs to a study of brain metastases from non-small cell lung cancer. General study results and limits: In about 62% of brain metastases, T-cell clones were expanded compared with matched primary tumors. TCR repertoires overlapped largely between brain metastases and matched primaries. Brain metastases had lower T-cell infiltration than primary tumors.

V lost 3 bases and J lost 4, with 12 bases in between. The germline CDR1 and CDR2 sequences are LNHNV and YYDKDF (reference sequence). This CDR3 is built from 15 residues. This TCR was recovered from a donor over 35 with non-small cell lung cancer. Sequenced material: primary lung tumor tissue. The chain joins TRBV15 to TRBJ1-4; maybe TRBD1 (6 bases). CDR3 amino acids: CATSSSGELNEKLFF. The CDR3 DNA reads TGTGCCACCAGCAGCTCAGGGGAACTTAATGAAAAACTGTTTTTT. Combining the CDR3 with reference TRBV15 and TRBJ1-4 gives the whole variable domain DAMVIQNPRYQVTQFGKPVTLSCSQTLNHNVMYWYQQKSSQAPKLLFHYYDKDFNNEADTPDNFQSRRPNTSFCFLDIRSPGLGDTAMYLCATSSSGELNEKLFFGSGTQLSVL.